Listed here are 25 T cell receptor beta chains from one sample, sequenced in a study of blood T cells in healthy people across ages. Primed by a sample-barcoded 5' primer and a J-beta primer mix, a second PCR proceeded for 7 to 11 cycles. Each CDR3 protein is one row after TCRdb ran MiXCR on the 5' RACE reads. The data hold more than 500,000 distinct CDR3 sequences, with about 26% observed a single time. Sequenced: blood. All receptors come from a woman aged 70 to 79 in good health.

This clonotype was recorded a few times. One end of the junction does not line up with germline, which may come from a read error. The chain joins TRBV19 to TRBJ2-5; possible D gene TRBD2, 6 bases. The length of the CDR3 is 14 residues. Germline values: CDR1 LNHDA, CDR2 SQIVND (reference sequence). The CDR3 spells CASSTGTYKETQYF. DNA of the CDR3: TGCGCCAGTAGTACTGGGACTTATAAAGAGACCCAGTACTTC.

J is TRBJ2-6 and V is TRBV7-3; D ambiguous. Germline V CDR1 and CDR2: SGHTA, FQGTGA. V shed 0 bases and J shed 2 bases, with 8 bases lying between them. CDR3 length: 16 amino acids. The CDR3 region is CASSLTLTPGANVLTF. Here the CDR3 DNA reads TGTGCCAGCAGCTTAACGCTAACACCTGGGGCCAACGTCCTGACTTTC.

In its sample, this clonotype was seen many times. This chain joins TRBV29-1 and TRBJ2-1; D is ambiguous. Trimming shortened V by 6 bases and J by 3 bases, and 15 bases separated the two germline ends. The germline V gene has CDR1 SQVTM and CDR2 ANQGSEA. The CDR3 runs 14 residues. In nucleotides, the CDR3 is TGCAGCGTGCCTGTTAGACTGGACTACAATGAGCAGTTCTTC. This sequence encodes CSVPVRLDYNEQFF.

The sample holds many counts of this clonotype. The rearrangement joins TRBV18 to TRBJ2-4; weak D call: TRBD1 (6 bases). Trimming left V 8 bases short and J 5 bases short, with 13 bases between. CDR1 and CDR2 (germline): KGHSH, LQKENI. The CDR3 contains 13 residues. This chain's CDR3 is CASGTGTQNIQYF. The CDR3 DNA is TGTGCCAGCGGTACAGGGACCCAAAACATTCAGTACTTC.

The chain carries TRBV27 and TRBJ1-3; D might be TRBD1 (5 bases). V dropped 8 bases and J dropped 6 bases, with 23 bases sitting between them. Germline assignment: CDR1 MNHEY and CDR2 SMNVEV (reference sequence). CDR3 length: 16 residues. The CDR3 sequence is CASRPRGWARENTIYF. CDR3 DNA sequence: TGTGCCAGCCGTCCCCGGGGGTGGGCACGCGAAAACACCATATATTTT.

The V and J genes are TRBV4-2 and TRBJ2-1; D remains unclear. CDR1 LGHNA and CDR2 YNFKEQ come from the germline V gene. Trimming pared 5 bases from V and 5 bases from J, leaving 10 bases between. This CDR3 comprises 13 residues. CDR3: CASSSTSDNEQFF. CDR3 in DNA: TGTGCCAGCAGCTCGACTTCTGACAATGAGCAGTTCTTC.

A few counts support this clonotype. This sequence joins TRBV6-2 or TRBV6-3 and TRBJ2-5; TRBD1 is a possible D gene (5 bases). The J call may be incorrect, as the DNA end agrees better with TRBJ2-1. The CDR3 sequence is 14 residues long. In germline, CDR1 is MNHEY, CDR2 SVGEGT. CDR3 coding DNA: TGTGCCAGCAAGAACCCGGACACATACAATGAGCAGTTCTTC. Protein: CASKNPDTYNEQFF.

CDR3 nucleotide sequence: TGCGCCAGCAGCTTGGGGGCACTAGCGGGGGAGGAGACCCAGTACTTC. Translation gives CASSLGALAGEETQYF. The genes are TRBV5-1 and TRBJ2-5; TRBD2 aligns across 11 bases. Germline values: CDR1 SGHRS, CDR2 YFSETQ. The CDR3 loop spans 16 amino acids. J lost 5 bases, V lost 0 bases, and 6 bases had no gene match.

V is TRBV7-2 and J is TRBJ2-1; 8 positions match TRBD1. From germline, CDR1 is SGHTA and CDR2 FQGNSA. After removal of 7 bases from V and 2 bases from J, the junction contained 7 bases not matched to a gene. The CDR3 runs to 15 residues. CDR3 sequence: CASTLDREPYNEQFF. CDR3 coding DNA: TGTGCCAGCACCCTGGACAGGGAACCCTACAATGAGCAGTTCTTC.

J is TRBJ1-1 and V is TRBV11-3, with D uncertain. V lost 1 base, J lost 8 bases, and 8 bases lay in between. Per the germline V gene, CDR1 is SGHNT and CDR2 is YENEEA. The CDR3 is 12 amino acids. The CDR3 protein is CASSLARQEAFF. For the CDR3, the DNA is TGTGCCAGCAGCTTAGCGAGACAAGAAGCTTTCTTT.

The gene calls are TRBV20-1 and TRBJ2-5; TRBD1 is a possible D gene (5 bases). Trimming shortened V by 3 bases and J by 4 bases, and 6 bases separated the two germline ends. Per germline, CDR1 DFQATT and CDR2 SNEGSKA (reference sequence). This CDR3 is built from 11 residues. For the CDR3, the DNA is TGCAGTGCTAGCCAGGGAGAGACCCAGTACTTC. This gives the protein CSASQGETQYF.

This clonotype was counted ten times or more. The J gene is TRBJ2-5, the V gene TRBV5-1; maybe TRBD1 (6 bases). CDR1 and CDR2 (germline): SGHRS, YFSETQ. This CDR3 contains 13 residues. V shed 2 bases and J shed 4 bases, with 9 bases lying between them. The CDR3 here is CASSLQGRETQYF. The DNA of the CDR3 is TGCGCCAGCAGCTTACAGGGACGAGAGACCCAGTACTTC.

The V call is TRBV29-1, the J call TRBJ1-1; 8 bases agree with TRBD1. The CDR3 consists of 14 residues. Germline CDR1 SQVTM, CDR2 ANQGSEA. V lost 6 bases to trimming and J lost 3 bases; unmatched junction nucleotides: 9. CDR3 amino acids: CSVVETGADTEAFF. Here the CDR3 DNA reads TGCAGCGTAGTAGAGACAGGGGCTGACACTGAAGCTTTCTTT.

This rearrangement joins TRBV5-1 to TRBJ1-4, with D hard to call. The CDR3 covers 15 residues. V dropped 2 bases and J dropped 2 bases, with 10 bases sitting between them. Germline-derived CDR1 and CDR2 are SGHRS and YFSETQ. The CDR3 is CASSFTGVTNEKLFF. Here the CDR3 DNA reads TGCGCCAGCAGCTTTACCGGGGTCACTAATGAAAAACTGTTTTTT.

The chain recombines TRBV5-1 with TRBJ1-6, with 7 bases lining up with TRBD1. The germline gives CDR1 SGHRS, CDR2 YFSETQ. CDR3 size: 15 residues. V gave up 4 bases and J gave up 6 bases; unmatched junction bases: 7. CDR3 bases: TGCGCCAGCAGCATGGGACAGATCCTTAATTCACCCCTCCACTTT. Translated, it gives CASSMGQILNSPLHF.

This clonotype was seen a few times. The gene calls are TRBV6-5 and TRBJ1-2; D remains unclear. The CDR3 sequence is 15 residues long. In germline, CDR1 is MNHEY, CDR2 SVGAGI. V dropped 2 bases and J dropped 0 bases, with 10 bases sitting between them. The CDR3 region has the DNA TGTGCCAGCAGTTACGGGAGCCTAGCTAACTATGGCTACACCTTC. This gives the protein CASSYGSLANYGYTF.

In this sample, this clonotype turned up a few times. The chain uses TRBV4-2 and TRBJ1-4; 8 bases are a match to TRBD1. The CDR3 length is 18 residues. J gave up 0 bases and V 1 base, and 7 bases lay outside the gene matches. The V gene's germline CDR1 is LGHNA and CDR2 YNFKEQ. The chain's CDR3 is CASSQVTGGFATNEKLFF. For the CDR3, the DNA is TGTGCCAGCAGCCAAGTTACAGGGGGATTTGCAACTAATGAAAAACTGTTTTTT.

The chain joins TRBV6-5 to TRBJ2-5; 13 bases fit TRBD2. The DNA end lines up better with TRBJ2-1; the J call may be wrong. The CDR3 consists of 14 residues. CDR1 MNHEY and CDR2 SVGAGI come from the germline V gene. The CDR3 reads CASSQLAGGYEQFF. The CDR3 nucleotides are TGTGCCAGCAGCCAACTAGCGGGGGGGTATGAGCAGTTCTTC.

Concerning this clonotype itself: This may come from a read error, since a much larger clone is one base off. The chain joins TRBV4-1 to TRBJ2-1; D not resolved. The CDR3 covers 15 residues. Germline V gives CDR1 MGHRA, CDR2 YSYEKL. The ends were cut back, 4 bases at V and 2 bases at J, with 12 bases in the middle. CDR3 in amino acids: CASSPTRGTYNEQFF. The CDR3 nucleotides are TGCGCCAGCAGCCCGACCCGAGGAACCTACAATGAGCAGTTCTTC.

The V gene is TRBV29-1, the J gene TRBJ2-1, with 9 bases fitting TRBD1. The CDR3 length is 13 residues. V lost 6 bases to trimming and J lost 0 bases; unmatched junction nucleotides: 0. Germline-derived CDR1 and CDR2 are SQVTM and ANQGSEA. This chain's CDR3 is CSVGQGSYNEQFF. The CDR3 region has the DNA TGCAGCGTGGGACAGGGCTCCTACAATGAGCAGTTCTTC.

The chain links TRBV6-1 to TRBJ1-3; D call uncertain. CDR3 size: 13 residues. V lost 7 bases, J lost 0 bases, and 7 bases lay in between. The germline gives CDR1 MNHNS, CDR2 SASEGT. The CDR3 DNA is TGTGCCAGCATGTTCCTCTCTGGAAACACCATATATTTT. Its protein product is CASMFLSGNTIYF.

With respect to this clonotype: A read error may account for a junction end that differs from germline. The chain has TRBV20-1 and TRBJ1-6; D remains ambiguous. The CDR3 extends over 12 amino acids. CDR1 is DFQATT, CDR2 SNEGSKA, per germline (reference sequence). The CDR3 loop reads CSARENNSPLHF. The CDR3 nucleotides are TGCAGTGCTCGAGAGAATAATTCACCCCTCCACTTT.

This clonotype was counted a few times. CDR3 residues: CAWSGDSQEKLFF. CDR3 in DNA: TGTGCCTGGAGTGGAGACAGTCAAGAAAAACTGTTTTTT. V is TRBV30 and J is TRBJ1-4; D perhaps matches TRBD1 (5 bases). CDR3 length equals 13 residues. Germline assignment: CDR1 GTSNPN and CDR2 SVGIG (reference sequence). Trimming left V 1 base short and J 8 bases short, with 11 bases between.

This clonotype was picked up a small number of times. At one boundary the junction diverges from the germline segment, which might be a read error. For the CDR3, the DNA is TGTGCCGGCAGCCCAGGAGGGGTAAATCCCACAGATACGCAGTATTTT. Amino acid sequence: CAGSPGGVNPTDTQYF. This sequence joins TRBV7-9 and TRBJ2-3; perhaps TRBD2 as D (6 bases). The germline gives CDR1 SEHNR, CDR2 FQNEAQ (reference sequence). The length of the CDR3 is 16 residues. Supplemented by reference TRBV7-9 and TRBJ2-3, the full variable domain reads DTGVSQNPRHKITKRGQNVTFRCDPISEHNRLYWYRQTLGQGPEFLTYFQNEAQLEKSRLLSDRFSAERPKGSFSTLEIQRTEQGDSAMYLCAGSPGGVNPTDTQYFGPGTRLTVL.

The J gene is TRBJ2-1, the V gene TRBV20-1; D possibly corresponds to TRBD2 (5 bases). V lost 0 bases and J lost 15, with 21 bases in between. Germline V gives CDR1 DFQATT, CDR2 SNEGSKA (reference sequence). The CDR3 is made up of 14 amino acids. CDR3 protein: CSARDPGRFSMGFF. The CDR3 nucleotides read TGCAGTGCTAGAGACCCGGGGAGATTCAGCATGGGGTTCTTC.